The 16 T cell receptor beta chains below all came from one sample that was sequenced in a study of siplizumab effects on memory and regulatory T cells. Antigen specificity for these receptors is unknown. Coculturing at 37°C lasted five to seven days for the mixed lymphocyte reaction cells. Method: immunoSEQ multiplex PCR; TCRdb's copy keeps in-frame clones and lacks some. The sample has almost 20,000 clones; 44% are singletons. The sample was CFSE-low (dividing) CD4+ T cells sorted from an allogeneic mixed lymphocyte reaction. These receptors were collected from a human donor in good health; the cells came from an allogeneic mixed lymphocyte reaction. Some clones in this sample may be carry-over from other donors' samples.

V usage is TRBV11-2 and J usage is TRBJ2-7, with unresolved D. This CDR3 has 12 amino acids. Germline V gene sequence: CDR1 SGHAT, CDR2 FQNNGV. Trimming left V 5 bases short and J 3 bases short, with 8 bases between. The CDR3 DNA is TGTGCCAGCAGCGTTGACGTCTACGAGCAGTACTTC. Its protein is CASSVDVYEQYF.

This clone was recorded a few times. The J gene is TRBJ1-2, the V gene TRBV29-1; weak D call: TRBD1 (6 bases). The CDR3 loop spans 13 amino acids. The V end lost 3 bases, the J end lost 4 bases, and 12 bases lay between the germline ends. CDR1 and CDR2 (germline): SQVTM, ANQGSEA. In nucleotides, the CDR3 is TGCAGCGTTGATTCAGGGGCAGTCTATGGCTACACCTTC. This sequence encodes CSVDSGAVYGYTF.

This clone is classed as medium-sized. The chain couples TRBV7-9 to TRBJ2-5; the match to TRBD1 covers 9 bases. This CDR3 spans 14 amino acids. V gave up 4 bases and J gave up 5 bases; unmatched junction bases: 5. Germline lookup yields CDR1 SEHNR and CDR2 FQNEAQ (reference sequence). The CDR3 loop is CASSSTGGSETQYF. The CDR3 nucleotides read TGTGCCAGCAGCTCAACAGGGGGCAGTGAGACCCAGTACTTC.

V and J are TRBV19 and TRBJ2-6; D possibly corresponds to TRBD1 (6 bases). Trimming left V 5 bases short and J 1 base short, with 15 bases between. The CDR3 has 17 amino acids. CDR1 and CDR2 from the germline V gene are LNHDA and SQIVND (reference sequence). The CDR3 region is CASSSTFTGSGANVLTF. As DNA, the CDR3 is TGTGCCAGTAGTTCAACTTTTACAGGGTCTGGGGCCAACGTCCTGACTTTC.

The CDR3 loop is CASSTGINTGELFF. CDR3 DNA sequence: TGTGCCAGCAGTACAGGGATAAACACCGGGGAGCTGTTTTTT. The chain is built from TRBV6-4 and TRBJ2-2, with D maybe TRBD1 (6 bases). Trimming cost V 5 bases and J 2 bases, with 9 bases left between them. The germline gives CDR1 MRHNA, CDR2 SNTAGT. CDR3 length equals 14 residues.

V usage is TRBV10-2 and J usage is TRBJ2-1; D not resolved. The CDR3 has 13 residues. V was trimmed by 0 bases and J by 8 bases, leaving 8 bases between them. Germline CDR1 WSHSY, CDR2 SAAADI. This CDR3 is CASSESSLDEQFF. CDR3 coding DNA: TGCGCCAGCAGTGAGTCAAGTCTCGATGAGCAGTTCTTC.

The chain combines TRBV5-4 with TRBJ2-1; the match to TRBD2 covers 14 bases. The trim removed 4 bases at V and 4 bases at J, leaving 4 bases unmatched. CDR1 and CDR2 from the germline V gene are SGHNT and YYREEE (reference sequence). This CDR3 spans 16 amino acids. The CDR3 DNA reads TGTGCCAGCAGCCCTAGGACTAGCGGGAGGTACAATGAGCAGTTCTTC. It translates to CASSPRTSGRYNEQFF. Complete variable domain (other parts from reference TRBV5-4 and TRBJ2-1): ETGVTQSPTHLIKTRGQQVTLRCSSQSGHNTVSWYQQALGQGPQFIFQYYREEENGRGNFPPRFSGLQFPNYSSELNVNALELDDSALYLCASSPRTSGRYNEQFFGPGTRLTVL.

The J gene is TRBJ1-2, the V gene TRBV30; 11 bases are shared with TRBD1. The V gene's germline CDR1 is GTSNPN and CDR2 SVGIG (reference sequence). With 2 bases clipped from V and 4 bases from J, the junction kept 6 bases outside the gene matches. The CDR3 runs to 15 residues. The CDR3 sequence: CAWSPWTGGFYGYTF. The CDR3 DNA reads TGTGCCTGGAGTCCCTGGACAGGGGGCTTCTATGGCTACACCTTC.

CDR3 bases: TGTGCCAGCTCACCACCGACGGGAGCGAATGAGCAGTACTTC. Its protein is CASSPPTGANEQYF. The chain has TRBV18 and TRBJ2-7; D is perhaps TRBD2 (6 bases). V gave up 0 bases and J gave up 7 bases, with 13 bases separating them. This CDR3 is built from 14 residues. CDR1 is KGHSH, CDR2 LQKENI, per germline.

This clone has a handful of counts. The chain carries TRBV7-2 and TRBJ1-5, with D tentatively TRBD1 (6 bases). Trimming removed 1 base at V and 0 bases at J, with 10 bases between. This CDR3 is 16 amino acids long. CDR1 is SGHTA, CDR2 FQGNSA, per germline. Here the CDR3 reads CASSLVGTLSNQPQHF. CDR3 bases: TGTGCCAGCAGCTTAGTAGGGACACTTAGCAATCAGCCCCAGCATTTT.

The genes are TRBV18 and TRBJ1-1; no reliable D call. This CDR3 is built from 15 residues. Germline values: CDR1 KGHSH, CDR2 LQKENI. V gave up 5 bases and J gave up 1 base, with 14 bases separating them. The CDR3 coding sequence is TGTGCCAGCTCAATGGTTGTTTCGGGGAACACTGAAGCTTTCTTT. This encodes CASSMVVSGNTEAFF.

This clone is labeled medium-sized. J is TRBJ1-5 and V is TRBV9, with D possibly being TRBD1 (5 bases). The CDR3 loop spans 14 amino acids. V was shortened by 4 bases and J by 4 bases, with 12 bases between the two germline ends. The germline gives CDR1 SGDLS, CDR2 YYNGEE. The CDR3 DNA sequence: TGTGCCAGCAGCCCTACAGGTCTTAATCAGCCCCAGCATTTT. Its translation: CASSPTGLNQPQHF.

V usage is TRBV6-5 and J usage is TRBJ2-3; D not certain. Per germline, CDR1 MNHEY and CDR2 SVGAGI. CDR3 length equals 15 residues. V lost 6 bases and J 2 bases, leaving 15 bases between the germline ends. The CDR3 protein is CASRPTRAYTDTQYF. CDR3 nucleotide sequence: TGTGCCAGCAGGCCTACAAGAGCCTACACAGATACGCAGTATTTT.

The V call is TRBV7-2, the J call TRBJ1-1; no definite D call. Germline assignment: CDR1 SGHTA and CDR2 FQGNSA. CDR3 length equals 13 residues. Trimming took 5 bases from V and 2 from J, leaving 9 bases between them. CDR3 bases: TGTGCCAGCAGCCAATTTACTAACACTGAAGCTTTCTTT. Translated, it gives CASSQFTNTEAFF.

This clone has more than one count but fewer than ten. This rearrangement joins TRBV6-5 to TRBJ1-2, with 7 bases fitting TRBD1. Looked up from germline, CDR1 is MNHEY and CDR2 is SVGAGI. The length of the CDR3 is 15 residues. The junction had 14 bases not matched to a gene; V was cut back by 5 bases and J by 8 bases. The CDR3: CASSPGGGGSLGYTF. CDR3 bases: TGTGCCAGCAGTCCTGGTGGAGGGGGCAGTTTGGGCTACACCTTC.

By sample fraction, this clone is medium-sized. The chain employs TRBV7-8 and TRBJ2-1; 9 nucleotides agree with TRBD2. CDR1 is SGHVS, CDR2 FQNEAQ, per germline. V was pared by 3 bases and J by 6 bases, with 9 bases of the junction left unmatched. The CDR3 length is 16 residues. The CDR3 sequence: CASSLIGLAGINEQFF. The CDR3 region has the DNA TGTGCCAGCAGCTTGATCGGGCTAGCGGGGATCAATGAGCAGTTCTTC. The variable domain in full, completed from reference TRBV7-8 and TRBJ2-1, reads GAGVSQSPRYKVAKRGQDVALRCDPISGHVSLFWYQQALGQGPEFLTYFQNEAQLDKSGLPSDRFFAERPEGSVSTLKIQRTQQEDSAVYLCASSLIGLAGINEQFFGPGTRLTVL.